Given below is one T cell receptor beta chain in context. The antigen it recognizes is unknown. No base-level quality is on record; no much larger clone is a single base apart. The entry originates in a study of blood T cells in healthy people across ages (dated by TCRdb to the mid-2010s). General notes on the study: Template switching captured roughly one uniquely barcoded TCR beta cDNA molecule per two T cells in model experiments. The study measured age-related changes in TCR beta repertoire diversity using deep sequencing normalized with unique cDNA molecular identifiers. The donors were divided into four age groups: young (average around 17 years), middle-aged (around 37), aged (62) and long-lived (around 87). To avoid experimental bias, donors of different ages were spread randomly across the sequencing lanes. Two additional independent replicas of 1 million unique cDNA reads from the same blood draw were analyzed for two donors (one aged 18 to 29 and one aged 80 or older).

Overall results and qualifications from the work: Because profiling used bulk unsorted PBMCs, naive and antigen-experienced compartments could not be compared conclusively. Total diversity estimates from one million sequenced T cells were considered lower bounds and underestimates. Observed TCR beta diversity per million T cells fell roughly linearly with age, and a significant reduction was already apparent by age around 36. There was a strong correlation between observed TCR beta diversity and the percentage of naive T cells measured by flow cytometry. The CMV infection status of donors was not known, potentially confounding age-related changes in expanded clonotypes. Compared with the aged group, the long-lived group had more naive CD4+ T cells, fewer expanded clones and increased TCR diversity, a pattern suggesting age selection.

Libraries were made using 5' RACE. TCRdb shows the sequencer as Illumina HiSeq 2500. The second PCR ran for about 7 to 11 cycles and used a J-beta primer mix along with a sample-barcoded 5' primer. Each TCR beta cDNA molecule received a unique molecular identifier from a template-switch 5' adaptor carrying 12 random nucleotides. Each sample yielded at least 3 million CDR3-containing paired-end reads. First-strand cDNA synthesis was performed from all RNA using the Mint cDNA synthesis kit, with priming by a TRBC-specific oligonucleotide. Following uracil-DNA glycosylase treatment, a first 18-cycle PCR with universal primers M1SS and BC2_uni_R was performed on all cDNA. As for how the authors treated the data: Each sample was normalized by randomly selecting 1 million high-quality reads, each carrying a distinct molecular identifier. Reads sharing molecular identifiers were discarded rather than binned into consensus sequences. MiTCR, run with a Q25 quality threshold and the strictest error-elimination algorithm, handled CDR3 identification, clonotype clustering and error correction. A nonparametric unseen species model using Euler transformation provided a lower-bound estimate of total TCR beta diversity. TCRdb passed the public sequencing reads through fastp at Q25 and MiXCR, retaining productive beta sequences. Every entry covers one CDR3 protein and lists the most common genes and DNA from its rows. In this record, the V and J calls reflect TCRdb's handling and not the investigators' own analysis. Here the sample has 550,000 to 750,000 distinct CDR3 sequences; around 21% occur a single time. More than 3% of the sample is held by the ten biggest clonotypes.

The donors were roughly 38 Caucasian individuals from Russia, aged roughly 6 to 100 years, who were systemically healthy. Each donor gave about 9.7 milliliters of peripheral blood, drawn into EDTA-treated Vacutainer tubes. Ficoll-Paque density-gradient centrifugation was used to isolate PBMCs, with at least 6 million per sample. Trizol reagent was used to extract total RNA from PBMCs, with at least 5.5 micrograms per sample. For every donor, flow cytometry on a PBMC aliquot measured the percentage of naive CD45RAhigh/CD27high T cells. CDR1 and CDR2, looked up from the germline V gene, are SGHTA and FQGNSA. The CDR3 measures 14 amino acids from cysteine to phenylalanine. The retained sequence is limited to the CDR3, 42 bases, with the frame set at the first base. Between the V and J ends, shortened by 2 bases and 4 bases respectively, the junction contains 12 bases.

The TCR was taken from a man aged 70-80 years in good health. Sequencing was done on a sample of blood. This chain joins TRBV7-2 to TRBJ2-7, and possibly TRBD1, on 8 matching bases. The CDR3 protein is CASSLTGGEYEQYF. The DNA sequence reads TGTGCCAGCAGCTTAACAGGGGGGGAATACGAGCAGTACTTC.